Included here is one T cell receptor beta chain sequence, with context. The V gene's germline CDR1 is MGHRA and CDR2 YSYEKL. The length of the CDR3 is 15 residues. With 0 bases removed from V and 13 bases from J, the gap between germline ends came to 21 bases. In the original processing: Estimated nucleated cell counts came from reference gene primer amplification. The table came from immunoSEQ multiplex PCR; TCRdb's copy has only in-frame clones and leaves some out. That table is the source of V, J and clone size, and D and trimming were worked out from the DNA. The repertoire holds under 300,000 clones, with 86% as singletons. The data were taken from a study of blood T cell repertoires in COVID-19. Overall study context: The United States, Italy and Spain provided the acute and convalescent COVID-19 samples. PBMCs, B-cell-depleted T cells, or T cells were the source of the cDNA or gDNA that made up the material.

The chain links TRBV4-1 to TRBJ1-1; maybe TRBD1 (6 bases). The TCR sequence derives from a young man who had recovered from COVID-19. Sequenced input: peripheral blood. The CDR3 DNA reads as TGCGCCAGCAGCCAAGAAAGGGGGGGGCAGGAGGTTCTTTTCTTT. Translated, it gives CASSQERGGQEVLFF.